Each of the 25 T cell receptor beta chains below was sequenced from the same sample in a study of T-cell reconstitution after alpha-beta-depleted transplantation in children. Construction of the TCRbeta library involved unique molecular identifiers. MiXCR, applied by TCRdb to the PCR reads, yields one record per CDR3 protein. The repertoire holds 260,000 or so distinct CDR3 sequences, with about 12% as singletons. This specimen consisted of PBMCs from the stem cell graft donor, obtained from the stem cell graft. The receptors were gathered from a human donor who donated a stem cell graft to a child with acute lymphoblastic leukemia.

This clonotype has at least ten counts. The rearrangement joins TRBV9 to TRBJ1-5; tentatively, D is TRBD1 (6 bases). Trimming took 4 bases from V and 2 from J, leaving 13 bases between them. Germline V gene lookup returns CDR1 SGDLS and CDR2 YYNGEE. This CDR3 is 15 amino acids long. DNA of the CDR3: TGTGCCAGCAGCTCAGGGGCCGGAGGCAATCAGCCCCAGCATTTT. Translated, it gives CASSSGAGGNQPQHF.

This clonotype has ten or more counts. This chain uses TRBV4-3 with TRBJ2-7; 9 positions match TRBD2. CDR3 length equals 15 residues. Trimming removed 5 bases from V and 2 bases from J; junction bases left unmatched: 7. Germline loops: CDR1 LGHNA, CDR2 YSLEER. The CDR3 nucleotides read TGCGCCAGCAGCTACGTGGCTAGCGGGACCTACGAGCAGTACTTC. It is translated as CASSYVASGTYEQYF.

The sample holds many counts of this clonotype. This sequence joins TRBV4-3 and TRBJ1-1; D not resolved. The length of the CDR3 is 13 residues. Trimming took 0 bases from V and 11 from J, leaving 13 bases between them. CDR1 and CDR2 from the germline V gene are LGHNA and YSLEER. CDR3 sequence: CASSQDKKTLAFF. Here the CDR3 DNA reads TGCGCCAGCAGCCAAGATAAGAAGACCCTCGCTTTCTTT.

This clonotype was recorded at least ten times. This CDR3 is CSARSPGLAGVNEQFF. The CDR3 DNA reads TGCAGTGCTCGATCTCCGGGACTAGCGGGAGTTAATGAGCAGTTCTTC. The rearrangement uses TRBV20-1 and TRBJ2-1; 14 bases line up with TRBD2. This CDR3 is 16 amino acids long. Germline V gives CDR1 DFQATT, CDR2 SNEGSKA (reference sequence). The V and J ends lost 5 bases and 7 bases, in that order; junction bases with no gene match: 10.

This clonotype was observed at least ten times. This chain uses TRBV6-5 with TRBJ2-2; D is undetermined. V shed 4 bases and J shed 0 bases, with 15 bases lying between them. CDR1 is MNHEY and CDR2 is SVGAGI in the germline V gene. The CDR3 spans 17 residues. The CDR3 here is CASSFPTGTANTGELFF. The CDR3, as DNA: TGTGCCAGCAGTTTCCCGACCGGAACCGCGAACACCGGGGAGCTGTTTTTT.

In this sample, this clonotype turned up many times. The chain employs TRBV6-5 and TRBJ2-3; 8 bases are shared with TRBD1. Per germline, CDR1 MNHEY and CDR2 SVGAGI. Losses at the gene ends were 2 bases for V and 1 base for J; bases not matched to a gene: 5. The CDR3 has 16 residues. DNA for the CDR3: TGTGCCAGCAGTTACAAGGGGACAGGTCGCACAGATACGCAGTATTTT. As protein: CASSYKGTGRTDTQYF.

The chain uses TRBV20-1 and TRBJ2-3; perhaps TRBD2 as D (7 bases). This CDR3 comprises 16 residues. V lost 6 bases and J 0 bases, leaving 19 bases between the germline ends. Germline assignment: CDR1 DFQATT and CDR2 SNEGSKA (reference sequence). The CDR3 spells CSANNRAGDSTDTQYF. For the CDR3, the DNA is TGCAGTGCCAACAACAGGGCGGGAGACAGCACAGATACGCAGTATTTT.

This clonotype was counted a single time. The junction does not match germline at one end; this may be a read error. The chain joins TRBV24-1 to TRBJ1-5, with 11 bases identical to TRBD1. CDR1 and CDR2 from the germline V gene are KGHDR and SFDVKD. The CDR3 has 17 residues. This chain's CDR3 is CATSDPGQGDSDQPQHF. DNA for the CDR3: TGTGCCACCAGTGACCCGGGACAGGGGGATAGCGATCAGCCCCAGCATTTT.

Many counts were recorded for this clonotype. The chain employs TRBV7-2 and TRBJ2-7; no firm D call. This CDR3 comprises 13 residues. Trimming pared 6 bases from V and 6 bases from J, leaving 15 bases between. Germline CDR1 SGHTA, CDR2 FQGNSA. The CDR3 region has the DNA TGTGCCAGCAGACCTTCGGCGTGGGGCGAGCAGTACTTC. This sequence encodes CASRPSAWGEQYF.

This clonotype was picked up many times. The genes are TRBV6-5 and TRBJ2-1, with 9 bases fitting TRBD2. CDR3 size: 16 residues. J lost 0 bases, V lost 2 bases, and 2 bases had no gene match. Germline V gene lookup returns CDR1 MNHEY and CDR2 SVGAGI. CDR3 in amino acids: CASSYPTSGSYNEQFF. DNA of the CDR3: TGTGCCAGCAGTTACCCGACTAGCGGCTCCTACAATGAGCAGTTCTTC.

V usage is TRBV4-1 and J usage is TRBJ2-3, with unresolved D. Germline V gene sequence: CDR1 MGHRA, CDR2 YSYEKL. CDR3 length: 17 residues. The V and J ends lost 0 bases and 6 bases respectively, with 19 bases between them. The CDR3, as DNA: TGCGCCAGCAGCCAAGAGTCAAGTGGGATAACTGGGGATACGCAGTATTTT. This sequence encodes CASSQESSGITGDTQYF.

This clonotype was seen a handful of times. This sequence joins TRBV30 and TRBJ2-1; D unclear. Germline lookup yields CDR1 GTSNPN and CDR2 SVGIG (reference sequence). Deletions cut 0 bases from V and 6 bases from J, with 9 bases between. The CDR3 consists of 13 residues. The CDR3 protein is CAWSVQAANEQFF. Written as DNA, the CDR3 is TGTGCCTGGAGTGTACAAGCTGCCAATGAGCAGTTCTTC.

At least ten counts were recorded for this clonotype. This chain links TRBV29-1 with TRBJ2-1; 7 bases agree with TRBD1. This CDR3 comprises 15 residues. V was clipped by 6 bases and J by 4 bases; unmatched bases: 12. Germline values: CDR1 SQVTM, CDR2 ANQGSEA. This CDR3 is CSVLPGTAPYNEQFF. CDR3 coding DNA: TGCAGCGTACTCCCCGGGACAGCACCTTACAATGAGCAGTTCTTC.

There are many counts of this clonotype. The CDR3 spells CASSRGQANTEAFF. DNA for the CDR3: TGTGCCAGCAGTCGCGGTCAGGCGAACACTGAAGCTTTCTTT. This sequence joins TRBV7-2 and TRBJ1-1; D not resolved. The CDR3 loop spans 14 amino acids. Germline V CDR1 and CDR2: SGHTA, FQGNSA. The V gene lost 6 bases and the J gene lost 1 base, with 12 bases spanning the gap.

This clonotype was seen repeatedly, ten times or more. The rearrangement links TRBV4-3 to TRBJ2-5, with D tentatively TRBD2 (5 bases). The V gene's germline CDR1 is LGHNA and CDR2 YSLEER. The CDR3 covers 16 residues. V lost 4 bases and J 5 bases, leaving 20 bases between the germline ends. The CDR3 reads CASSLGGGSPTETQYF. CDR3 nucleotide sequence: TGCGCCAGCAGCCTAGGCGGAGGCAGCCCGACGGAGACCCAGTACTTC.

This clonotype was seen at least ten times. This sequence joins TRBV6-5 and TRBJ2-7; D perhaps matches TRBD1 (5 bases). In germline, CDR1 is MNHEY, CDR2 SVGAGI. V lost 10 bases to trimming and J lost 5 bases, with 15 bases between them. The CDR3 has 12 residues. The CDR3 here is CATRTGRDEQYF. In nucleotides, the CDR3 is TGTGCCACCAGGACGGGCAGGGACGAGCAGTACTTC.

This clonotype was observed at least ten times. CDR3 DNA: TGTGCCAGCAGTCCCCCCGGACTAGCGGAATCCGAGCAGTACTTC. Translated, it gives CASSPPGLAESEQYF. The chain employs TRBV28 and TRBJ2-7; 10 nucleotides agree with TRBD2. This CDR3 has 15 residues. Germline V CDR1 and CDR2: MDHEN, SYDVKM. The J segment lost 6 bases and the V segment lost 5 bases, leaving 10 bases of the junction unmatched.

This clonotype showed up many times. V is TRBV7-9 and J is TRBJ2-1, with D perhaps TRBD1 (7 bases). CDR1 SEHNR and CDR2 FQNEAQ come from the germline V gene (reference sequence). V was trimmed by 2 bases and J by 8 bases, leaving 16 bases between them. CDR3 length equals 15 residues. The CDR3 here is CASSLQTGRFDEQFF. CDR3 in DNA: TGTGCCAGCAGCTTACAGACAGGGAGGTTCGATGAGCAGTTCTTC.

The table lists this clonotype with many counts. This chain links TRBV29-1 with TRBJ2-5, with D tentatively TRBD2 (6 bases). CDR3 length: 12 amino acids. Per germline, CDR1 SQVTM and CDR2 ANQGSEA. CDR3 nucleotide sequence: TGCGGGTGCGGGCGGGACGGAGAGACCCAGTACTTC. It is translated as CGCGRDGETQYF.

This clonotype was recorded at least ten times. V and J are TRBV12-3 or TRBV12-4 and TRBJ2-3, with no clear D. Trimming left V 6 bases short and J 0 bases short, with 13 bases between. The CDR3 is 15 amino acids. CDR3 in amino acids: CASSPRGGSTDTQYF. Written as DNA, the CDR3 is TGTGCCAGCAGCCCACGTGGCGGAAGCACAGATACGCAGTATTTT.

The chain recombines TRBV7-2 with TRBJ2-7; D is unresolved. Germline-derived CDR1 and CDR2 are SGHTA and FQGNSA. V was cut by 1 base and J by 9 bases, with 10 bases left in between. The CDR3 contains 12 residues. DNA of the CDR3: TGTGCCAGCAGCTTAGATGTACGCCGGCAGTACTTC. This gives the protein CASSLDVRRQYF.

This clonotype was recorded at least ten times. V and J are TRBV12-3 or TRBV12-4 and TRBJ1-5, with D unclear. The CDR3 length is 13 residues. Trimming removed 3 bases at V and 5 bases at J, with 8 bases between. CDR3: CASSFKADQPQHF. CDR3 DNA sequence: TGTGCCAGCAGTTTCAAGGCGGATCAGCCCCAGCATTTT.

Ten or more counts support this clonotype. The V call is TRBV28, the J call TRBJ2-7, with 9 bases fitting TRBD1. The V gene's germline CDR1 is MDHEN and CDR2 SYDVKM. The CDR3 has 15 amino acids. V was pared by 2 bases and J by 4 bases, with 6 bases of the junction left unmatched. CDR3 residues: CASSLPGTGRYEQYF. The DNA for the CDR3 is TGTGCCAGCAGTTTACCCGGGACAGGGCGTTACGAGCAGTACTTC.

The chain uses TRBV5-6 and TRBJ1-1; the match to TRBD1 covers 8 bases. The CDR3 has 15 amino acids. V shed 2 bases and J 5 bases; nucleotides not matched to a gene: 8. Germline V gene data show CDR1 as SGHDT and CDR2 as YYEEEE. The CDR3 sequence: CASSFFGQGRTEAFF. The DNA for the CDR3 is TGTGCCAGCAGCTTCTTCGGACAGGGAAGAACTGAAGCTTTCTTT.

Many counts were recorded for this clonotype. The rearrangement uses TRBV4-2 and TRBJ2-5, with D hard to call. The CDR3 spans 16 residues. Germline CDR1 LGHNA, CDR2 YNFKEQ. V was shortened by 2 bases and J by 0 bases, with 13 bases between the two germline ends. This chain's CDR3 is CASSQLGAEYQETQYF. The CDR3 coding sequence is TGTGCCAGCAGCCAACTGGGCGCCGAGTACCAAGAGACCCAGTACTTC.